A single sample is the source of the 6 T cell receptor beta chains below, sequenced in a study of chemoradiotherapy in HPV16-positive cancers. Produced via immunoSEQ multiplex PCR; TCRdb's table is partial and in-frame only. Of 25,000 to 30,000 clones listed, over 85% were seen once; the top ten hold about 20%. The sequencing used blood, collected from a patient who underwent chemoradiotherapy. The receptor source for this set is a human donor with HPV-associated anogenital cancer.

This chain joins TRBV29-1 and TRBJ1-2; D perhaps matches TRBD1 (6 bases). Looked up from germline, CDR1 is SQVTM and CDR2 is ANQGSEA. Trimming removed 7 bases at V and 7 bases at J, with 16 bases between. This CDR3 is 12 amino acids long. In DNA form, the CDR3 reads TGCAGCGCCGGGCCACAGGGACCTGGCTACACCTTC. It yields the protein CSAGPQGPGYTF.

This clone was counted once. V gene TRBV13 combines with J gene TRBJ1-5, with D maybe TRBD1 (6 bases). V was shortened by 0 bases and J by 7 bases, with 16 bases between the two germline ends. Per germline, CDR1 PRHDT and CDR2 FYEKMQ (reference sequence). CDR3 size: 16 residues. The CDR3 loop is CASSLGLKGGGQPQHF. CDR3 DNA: TGTGCCAGCAGCTTAGGCCTCAAGGGGGGAGGACAGCCCCAGCATTTT. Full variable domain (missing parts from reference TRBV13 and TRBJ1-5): AAGVIQSPRHLIKEKRETATLKCYPIPRHDTVYWYQQGPGQDPQFLISFYEKMQSDKGSIPDRFSAQQFSDYHSELNMSSLELGDSALYFCASSLGLKGGGQPQHFGDGTRLSIL.

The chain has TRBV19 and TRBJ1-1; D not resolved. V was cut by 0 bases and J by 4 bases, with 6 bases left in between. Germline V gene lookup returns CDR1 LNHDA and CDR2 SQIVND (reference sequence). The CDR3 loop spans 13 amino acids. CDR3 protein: CASSIDLGTEAFF. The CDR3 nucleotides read TGTGCCAGTAGTATAGATCTAGGCACTGAAGCTTTCTTT.

The CDR3, as DNA: TGCGCCAGCAGCCAAGATGAGGGTAGCCAGCAGTTCTTC. It is translated as CASSQDEGSQQFF. This chain uses TRBV4-3 with TRBJ2-1, with D maybe TRBD2 (5 bases). V lost 0 bases to trimming and J lost 11 bases, with 11 bases between them. Germline CDR1 and CDR2: LGHNA and YSLEER. There are 13 residues in the CDR3.

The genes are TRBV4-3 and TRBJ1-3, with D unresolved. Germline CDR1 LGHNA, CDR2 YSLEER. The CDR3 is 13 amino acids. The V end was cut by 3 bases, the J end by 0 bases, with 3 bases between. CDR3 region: CASSHLSGNTIYF. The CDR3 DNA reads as TGCGCCAGCAGCCATCTCTCTGGAAACACCATATATTTT.

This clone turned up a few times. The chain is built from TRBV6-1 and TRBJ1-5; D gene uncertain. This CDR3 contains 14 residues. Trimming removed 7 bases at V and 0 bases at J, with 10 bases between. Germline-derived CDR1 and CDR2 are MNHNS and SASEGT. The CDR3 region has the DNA TGTGCCAGCACCCAAGTGAATAGCAATCAGCCCCAGCATTTT. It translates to CASTQVNSNQPQHF.